The 29 T cell receptor beta chains in this list originate from one sample, sequenced in a study of blood T cell repertoires in COVID-19. Repertoires were generated with immunoSEQ multiplex PCR, while TCRdb's copy carries only in-frame clones and drops some. The sample records about 80,000 clones, roughly four fifths being singletons. The sequenced material came from peripheral blood. The receptors were gathered from a human donor in a cohort sampled during active COVID-19.

The sample holds one count of this clone. The rearrangement uses TRBV3-1 (or the pseudogene TRBV3-2) and TRBJ2-7, with D possibly being TRBD1 (6 bases). Germline V gene data show CDR1 as LGHDT and CDR2 as YNNKEL (reference sequence). Trimming removed 2 bases at V and 6 bases at J, with 20 bases between. The CDR3 is 16 residues long. In nucleotides, the CDR3 is TGTGCCAGCAGCCAAACCGCGAGGACAGATCTGCGCGAGCAGTACTTC. It codes for CASSQTARTDLREQYF.

The CDR3 spells CASRVTRAALDTQYF. CDR3 in DNA: TGTGCCAGTAGGGTGACTAGGGCGGCATTGGATACGCAGTATTTT. The chain is built from TRBV19 and TRBJ2-3; possibly TRBD2 for D (6 bases). The CDR3 extends over 15 amino acids. Germline CDR1 LNHDA, CDR2 SQIVND (reference sequence). Trimming stripped 6 bases from V and 6 bases from J, with 19 bases between.

This chain connects TRBV6-6 to TRBJ1-5; D uncertain. Germline CDR1 is MNHNY and CDR2 is SVGAGI (reference sequence). This CDR3 spans 16 amino acids. V gave up 5 bases and J gave up 0 bases, with 14 bases separating them. CDR3 residues: CASSLRGGDSNQPQHF. CDR3 DNA sequence: TGTGCCAGCAGTCTTCGGGGTGGCGATAGCAATCAGCCCCAGCATTTT.

This chain connects TRBV5-1 to TRBJ1-2; D call uncertain. V lost 4 bases to trimming and J lost 2 bases, with 18 bases between them. Germline-derived CDR1 and CDR2 are SGHRS and YFSETQ. This CDR3 comprises 16 residues. The DNA for the CDR3 is TGCGCCAGCAGCGTCTATGCGGAGGACTCCAACTATGGCTACACCTTC. It specifies CASSVYAEDSNYGYTF.

This clone was detected only once. The chain employs TRBV3-1 (or the pseudogene TRBV3-2) and TRBJ1-3; 7 bases line up with TRBD1. CDR1 LGHDT and CDR2 YNNKEL come from the germline V gene (reference sequence). V shed 4 bases, J shed 1 base, and the junction held 10 bases outside the gene matches. CDR3 length: 17 amino acids. Here the CDR3 DNA reads TGTGCCAGCAGCCCTCGACAGGGCGAGAGATCTGGAAACACCATATATTTT. This sequence encodes CASSPRQGERSGNTIYF.

V usage is TRBV12-5 and J usage is TRBJ2-3, with TRBD2 matching over 10 bases. The germline CDR1 and CDR2 sequences are LGHNT and FRNRAP. The CDR3 contains 15 residues. The trim removed 3 bases at V and 2 bases at J, leaving 2 bases unmatched. In DNA, the CDR3 is TGTGCTAGTGGTTTTGGACTAGCGGACACAGATACGCAGTATTTT. It specifies CASGFGLADTDTQYF.

The chain joins TRBV4-2 to TRBJ2-3; the D gene is possibly TRBD2 (6 bases). CDR1 is LGHNA and CDR2 is YNFKEQ in the germline V gene. V was pared by 0 bases and J by 1 base, with 8 bases between. The CDR3 is made up of 15 amino acids. The CDR3 is CASSQELAGTDTQYF. The CDR3 region has the DNA TGTGCCAGCAGCCAAGAGTTAGCGGGCACAGATACGCAGTATTTT.

The chain has TRBV27 and TRBJ1-1; 11 bases fit TRBD1. V was clipped by 5 bases and J by 3 bases; unmatched bases: 5. Germline V gene lookup returns CDR1 MNHEY and CDR2 SMNVEV (reference sequence). CDR3 length: 15 amino acids. The CDR3 loop reads CASSPGTGGHTEAFF. The CDR3 DNA is TGTGCCAGCAGTCCCGGGACAGGGGGGCACACTGAAGCTTTCTTT.

The V gene is TRBV7-9, the J gene TRBJ2-2; TRBD1 matches at 9 bases. The CDR3 extends over 17 amino acids. Germline CDR1 reads SEHNR; CDR2 reads FQNEAQ (reference sequence). The trim removed 3 bases at V and 1 base at J, leaving 6 bases unmatched. The chain's CDR3 is CASSFPKGQGNTGELFF. CDR3 coding DNA: TGTGCCAGCAGCTTCCCAAAGGGACAGGGGAACACCGGGGAGCTGTTTTTT.

The CDR3, as DNA: TGTGCCAGCAGCCGGACTAGCTCTGGAAACACCATATATTTT. Translated: CASSRTSSGNTIYF. The chain combines TRBV7-3 with TRBJ1-3; D is unresolved. Deletions cut 5 bases from V and 0 bases from J, with 8 bases between. The germline gives CDR1 SGHTA, CDR2 FQGTGA. The length of the CDR3 is 14 residues.

This chain links TRBV2 with TRBJ1-4, with TRBD1 matching over 9 bases. The V gene end was trimmed by 5 bases and the J gene end by 6 bases; junction bases not matched to a gene: 13. The CDR3 consists of 17 residues. CDR1 is SNHLY and CDR2 is FYNNEI in the germline V gene. The CDR3 DNA is TGTGCCAGCAGTTCCGTCCCGGGACAGGGCTGGGATGAAAAACTGTTTTTT. Its translation: CASSSVPGQGWDEKLFF.

This rearrangement joins TRBV5-1 to TRBJ1-1, with 11 positions matching TRBD1. V lost 4 bases and J lost 4; bases outside the gene matches: 9. The CDR3 extends over 16 amino acids. Germline CDR1 reads SGHRS; CDR2 reads YFSETQ. DNA of the CDR3: TGCGCCAGCAGCCCACGGACAGGGGGCGCGGGCACTGAAGCTTTCTTT. Translation gives CASSPRTGGAGTEAFF.

The J gene is TRBJ2-3, the V gene TRBV5-1; D is ambiguous. Germline CDR1 reads SGHRS; CDR2 reads YFSETQ. The length of the CDR3 is 15 residues. Trimming pared 1 base from V and 0 bases from J, leaving 9 bases between. The CDR3 spells CASSLSPASTDTQYF. The CDR3 DNA reads TGCGCCAGCAGCTTGAGTCCCGCGAGCACAGATACGCAGTATTTT. The variable domain in full, completed from reference TRBV5-1 and TRBJ2-3, reads KAGVTQTPRYLIKTRGQQVTLSCSPISGHRSVSWYQQTPGQGLQFLFEYFSETQRNKGNFPGRFSGRQFSNSRSEMNVSTLELGDSALYLCASSLSPASTDTQYFGPGTRLTVL.

V usage is TRBV19 and J usage is TRBJ1-1, with TRBD1 matching 12 bases. With 8 bases clipped from V and 3 bases from J, the junction kept 7 bases outside the gene matches. The CDR3 spans 15 residues. Germline loops: CDR1 LNHDA, CDR2 SQIVND (reference sequence). DNA for the CDR3: TGTGCCAGTCGAGCGGGACAGGGGGCTTACACTGAAGCTTTCTTT. Residues: CASRAGQGAYTEAFF.

This clone occurred once. The V and J genes are TRBV6-5 and TRBJ2-3; D is undetermined. Germline V lookup: CDR1 MNHEY, CDR2 SVGAGI. The CDR3 loop spans 13 amino acids. The ends were cut back, 3 bases at V and 5 bases at J, with 9 bases in the middle. The CDR3 region is CASSYRSRDTQYF. The CDR3 coding sequence is TGTGCCAGCAGTTATCGGAGTAGAGATACGCAGTATTTT.

This chain joins TRBV5-6 and TRBJ1-5, with no clear D. Trimming took 2 bases from V and 4 from J, leaving 10 bases between them. Looked up from germline, CDR1 is SGHDT and CDR2 is YYEEEE. This CDR3 contains 14 residues. The CDR3 is CASSLASGNQPQHF. CDR3 coding DNA: TGTGCCAGCAGCTTAGCTTCCGGGAATCAGCCCCAGCATTTT. Together with reference TRBV5-6 and TRBJ1-5, the CDR3 gives the full variable domain: DAGVTQSPTHLIKTRGQQVTLRCSPKSGHDTVSWYQQALGQGPQFIFQYYEEEERQRGNFPDRFSGHQFPNYSSELNVNALLLGDSALYLCASSLASGNQPQHFGDGTRLSIL.

The CDR3 nucleotides are TGTGCCTGGAATACTGACAGTCGGACTGAAGCTTTCTTT. This encodes CAWNTDSRTEAFF. The chain employs TRBV30 and TRBJ1-1, with TRBD1 as a possible D gene (5 bases). Germline CDR1 is GTSNPN and CDR2 is SVGIG (reference sequence). This CDR3 is built from 13 residues. V gave up 4 bases and J gave up 5 bases, with 14 bases separating them.

The chain links TRBV7-9 to TRBJ2-3; 8 bases agree with TRBD1. V lost 1 base and J lost 3; bases outside the gene matches: 3. The CDR3 sequence is 15 residues long. Germline V gives CDR1 SEHNR, CDR2 FQNEAQ (reference sequence). CDR3 sequence: CASSLGDRSTDTQYF. The CDR3 DNA is TGTGCCAGCAGCTTAGGGGACAGGTCAACAGATACGCAGTATTTT.

The chain is built from TRBV11-2 and TRBJ2-7, with TRBD2 as a possible D gene (6 bases). V shed 0 bases and J shed 2 bases, with 11 bases lying between them. The CDR3 loop spans 15 amino acids. The V gene's germline CDR1 is SGHAT and CDR2 FQNNGV. CDR3 nucleotides: TGTGCCAGCAGCTTAGATGGTAGGGAGGCCTACGAGCAGTACTTC. This gives the protein CASSLDGREAYEQYF.

The CDR3 nucleotides are TGTGCCAGCTCACCAAGGACAGGCCCCTCTGGAAACACCATATATTTT. Amino acid sequence: CASSPRTGPSGNTIYF. The chain has TRBV18 and TRBJ1-3, with 7 bases identical to TRBD1. Germline values: CDR1 KGHSH, CDR2 LQKENI. With 2 bases clipped from V and 0 bases from J, the junction kept 4 bases outside the gene matches. This CDR3 region has 16 residues.

The chain's CDR3 is CASGVWFPGNEQFF. In nucleotides, the CDR3 is TGTGCCAGCGGCGTTTGGTTCCCGGGCAATGAGCAGTTCTTC. The rearrangement joins TRBV6-5 to TRBJ2-1, with D unresolved. Trimming cost V 8 bases and J 6 bases, with 17 bases left between them. The germline V gene encodes CDR1 MNHEY and CDR2 SVGAGI. The length of the CDR3 is 14 residues.

The V gene is TRBV12-3 or TRBV12-4, the J gene TRBJ2-1; D ambiguous. CDR3 size: 13 residues. The V and J ends lost 5 bases and 5 bases respectively, with 10 bases between them. The chain's CDR3 is CASSPGSDNEQFF. The DNA for the CDR3 is TGTGCCAGCAGTCCGGGTTCGGACAATGAGCAGTTCTTC.

The V gene is TRBV19, the J gene TRBJ1-5; TRBD1 agrees at 8 bases. This CDR3 comprises 14 residues. Germline loops: CDR1 LNHDA, CDR2 SQIVND (reference sequence). Losses at the gene ends were 8 bases for V and 6 bases for J; bases not matched to a gene: 9. The CDR3 is CASDGQGAFQPQHF. CDR3 DNA: TGTGCCAGTGACGGACAGGGTGCGTTTCAGCCCCAGCATTTT.

The chain uses TRBV18 and TRBJ2-3; 9 bases are shared with TRBD2. The J segment lost 10 bases and the V segment lost 4 bases, leaving 12 bases of the junction unmatched. The CDR3 is 15 residues long. The germline CDR1 and CDR2 sequences are KGHSH and LQKENI. CDR3 in DNA: TGTGCCAGCTCACTTGGGCAAAGCGGGGGGAATCCGCAGTATTTT. It encodes CASSLGQSGGNPQYF.

The genes are TRBV7-3 and TRBJ2-5; TRBD2 agrees at 8 bases. The CDR3 loop spans 17 amino acids. Germline trimming cut 1 base from V and 5 bases from J; bases unmatched to any gene: 12. Per the germline V gene, CDR1 is SGHTA and CDR2 is FQGTGA. The DNA for the CDR3 is TGTGCCAGCAGCTTAAAGGGGACTAGTGGGATGGCCGAGACCCAGTACTTC. Its protein product is CASSLKGTSGMAETQYF.

The chain employs TRBV6-1 and TRBJ1-1; 8 nucleotides line up with TRBD1. V trimming: 2 bases; J trimming: 5 bases; junction bases outside the gene matches: 1. CDR1 and CDR2 from the germline V gene are MNHNS and SASEGT. CDR3 length: 13 amino acids. This CDR3 is CASSENRGTEAFF. DNA for the CDR3: TGTGCCAGCAGTGAAAACAGGGGGACTGAAGCTTTCTTT.

The rearrangement joins TRBV2 to TRBJ1-3; D gene uncertain. V lost 0 bases and J 2 bases, leaving 8 bases between the germline ends. The CDR3 contains 15 residues. Germline V gene data show CDR1 as SNHLY and CDR2 as FYNNEI. CDR3 sequence reads: CASSEARVAGNTIYF. CDR3 DNA sequence: TGTGCCAGCAGTGAAGCACGGGTAGCTGGAAACACCATATATTTT.

The gene calls are TRBV27 and TRBJ2-3; TRBD2 is a possible D gene (6 bases). Germline CDR1 is MNHEY and CDR2 is SMNVEV (reference sequence). The CDR3 spans 16 residues. The V and J ends lost 1 base and 2 bases respectively, with 13 bases between them. CDR3 nucleotides: TGTGCCAGCAGTTTATGGGGCGGAGGGTCCACAGATACGCAGTATTTT. Translated: CASSLWGGGSTDTQYF.

This chain links TRBV7-3 with TRBJ2-1; D unclear. Trimming pared 4 bases from V and 5 bases from J, leaving 6 bases between. The germline V gene has CDR1 SGHTA and CDR2 FQGTGA. This CDR3 has 12 amino acids. This chain's CDR3 is CASSSNNNEQFF. Here the CDR3 DNA reads TGTGCCAGCAGCTCAAACAACAATGAGCAGTTCTTC. The full variable domain, with the rest looked up from reference TRBV7-3 and TRBJ2-1, is GAGVSQTPSNKVTEKGKYVELRCDPISGHTALYWYRQSLGQGPEFLIYFQGTGAADDSGLPNDRFFAVRPEGSVSTLKIQRTERGDSAVYLCASSSNNNEQFFGPGTRLTVL.